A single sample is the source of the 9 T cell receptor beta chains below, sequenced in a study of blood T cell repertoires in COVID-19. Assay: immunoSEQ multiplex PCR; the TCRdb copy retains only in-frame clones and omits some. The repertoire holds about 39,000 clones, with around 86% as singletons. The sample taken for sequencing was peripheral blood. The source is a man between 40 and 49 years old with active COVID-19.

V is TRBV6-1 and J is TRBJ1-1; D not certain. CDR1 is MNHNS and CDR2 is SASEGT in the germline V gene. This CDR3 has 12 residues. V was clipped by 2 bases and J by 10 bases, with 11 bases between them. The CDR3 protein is CASSEWRVGAFF. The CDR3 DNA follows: TGTGCCAGCAGTGAATGGAGGGTGGGAGCTTTCTTT.

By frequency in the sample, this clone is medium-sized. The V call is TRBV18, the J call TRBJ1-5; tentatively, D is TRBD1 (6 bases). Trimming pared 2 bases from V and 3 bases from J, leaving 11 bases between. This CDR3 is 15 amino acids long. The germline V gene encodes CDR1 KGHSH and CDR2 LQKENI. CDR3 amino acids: CASSPGGDSNQPQHF. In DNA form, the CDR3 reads TGTGCCAGCTCACCAGGGGGCGACTCCAATCAGCCCCAGCATTTT.

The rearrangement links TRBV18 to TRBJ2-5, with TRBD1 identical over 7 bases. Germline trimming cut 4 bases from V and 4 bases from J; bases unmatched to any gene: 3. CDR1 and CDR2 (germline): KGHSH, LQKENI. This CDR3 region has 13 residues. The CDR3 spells CASSRQGRETQYF. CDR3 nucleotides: TGTGCCAGCTCACGACAGGGTAGAGAGACCCAGTACTTC.

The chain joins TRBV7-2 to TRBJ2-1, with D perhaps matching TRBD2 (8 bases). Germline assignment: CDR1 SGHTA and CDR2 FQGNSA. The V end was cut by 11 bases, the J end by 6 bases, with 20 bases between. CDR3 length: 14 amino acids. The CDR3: CAWAGRGRRNEQFF. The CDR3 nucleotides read TGTGCCTGGGCCGGGAGGGGGCGACGCAATGAGCAGTTCTTC.

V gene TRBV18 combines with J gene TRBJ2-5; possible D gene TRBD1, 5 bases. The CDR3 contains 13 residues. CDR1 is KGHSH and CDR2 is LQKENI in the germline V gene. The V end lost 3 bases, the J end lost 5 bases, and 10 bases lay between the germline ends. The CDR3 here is CASSPSQGETQYF. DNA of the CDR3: TGTGCCAGCTCACCTAGCCAGGGCGAGACCCAGTACTTC.

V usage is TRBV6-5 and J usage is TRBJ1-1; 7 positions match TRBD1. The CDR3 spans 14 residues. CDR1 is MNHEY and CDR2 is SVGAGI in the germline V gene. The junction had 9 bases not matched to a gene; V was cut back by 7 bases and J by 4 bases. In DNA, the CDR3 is TGTGCCAGCACCCTAGAGCAGGGGGGCACTGAAGCTTTCTTT. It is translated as CASTLEQGGTEAFF.

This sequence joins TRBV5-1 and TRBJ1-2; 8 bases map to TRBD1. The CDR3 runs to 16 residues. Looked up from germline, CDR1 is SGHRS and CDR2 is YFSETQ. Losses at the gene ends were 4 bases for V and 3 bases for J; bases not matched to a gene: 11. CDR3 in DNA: TGCGCCAGCAGCCCAGTGGACAGGGAGGGTGACTATGGCTACACCTTC. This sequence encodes CASSPVDREGDYGYTF.

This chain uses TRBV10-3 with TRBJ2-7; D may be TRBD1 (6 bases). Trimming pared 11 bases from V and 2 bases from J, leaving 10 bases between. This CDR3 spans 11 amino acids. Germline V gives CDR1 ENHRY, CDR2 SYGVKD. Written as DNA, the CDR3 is TGTGCCCCGACAGGTACCTACGAGCAGTACTTC. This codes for CAPTGTYEQYF.

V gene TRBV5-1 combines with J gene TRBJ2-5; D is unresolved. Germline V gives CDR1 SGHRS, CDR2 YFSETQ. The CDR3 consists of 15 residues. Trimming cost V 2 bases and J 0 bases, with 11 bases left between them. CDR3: CASSLGGVYQETQYF. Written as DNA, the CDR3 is TGCGCCAGCAGCTTAGGCGGAGTTTACCAAGAGACCCAGTACTTC.